This T cell receptor beta chain is drawn from a study of shared clonotypes between healthy human individuals. Deep-level settings were used for running the assay. Clones were read by immunoSEQ multiplex PCR, and TCRdb kept only the in-frame ones, dropping some. The sample holds some 2,000,000 clones, about 95% seen once. Positive CCR7 selection of CD45RO-negative cells yielded the naive CD8 cells, and terminally differentiated effector memory CD45RA+ cells were excluded. Germline V gene data show CDR1 as PRHDT and CDR2 as FYEKMQ (reference sequence). This CDR3 has 15 residues. Trimming took 1 base from V and 2 from J; bases not matched to a gene: 2. Notes on this clone: At the DNA level, this CDR3 is encoded by other sequences in the same sample as well.

Material: naive CD8+ T cells sorted from blood. This receptor was obtained from a man in his late teens or twenties in good health. The V and J genes are TRBV13 and TRBJ2-3; 8 nucleotides align to TRBD2. In DNA, the CDR3 is TGTGCCAGCAGCTTAGCGGGAGGGCCCACAGATACGCAGTATTTT. Its translation is CASSLAGGPTDTQYF.